This TCR beta chain was retrieved from a study of blood T cell repertoires in COVID-19. Looking at the study overall: Samples came from the United States, Italy and Spain, spanning acute and convalescent COVID-19. Sources were T cells, B-cell-depleted T cells, or PBMCs; the material itself was cDNA or gDNA.

The CDR3 covers 16 residues. V lost 5 bases to trimming and J lost 5 bases; unmatched junction nucleotides: 14. Germline V CDR1 and CDR2: SGHRS, YFSETQ. Study processing details: Estimated nucleated cell counts came from reference gene primer amplification. Here immunoSEQ multiplex PCR was the method, and the copy in TCRdb shows in-frame clones only, minus some. That table is the source of V, J and clone size, and D and trimming were worked out from the DNA. Of tens of thousands of clones listed, 65% to 80% are singletons. This rearrangement joins TRBV5-1 to TRBJ2-7, with TRBD2 identical over 9 bases. The source material was peripheral blood. The origin of this receptor is a human donor in a cohort sampled during active COVID-19. This chain's CDR3 is CASSGAGSGRLDEQYF. Here the CDR3 DNA reads TGCGCCAGCAGTGGCGCCGGAAGCGGGAGGTTGGACGAGCAGTACTTC.